This T cell receptor beta chain was documented in a study of OX40 agonist ivuxolimab in advanced cancers. Sequencing was performed with immunoSEQ multiplex PCR; in TCRdb, only in-frame clones are kept and a portion is missing. Of around 75,000 clones listed, roughly 80% were seen once; the top ten hold about 1.1%. V shed 3 bases, J shed 7 bases, and the junction held 5 bases outside the gene matches. Germline V gene sequence: CDR1 KGHSH, CDR2 LQKENI. The CDR3 runs to 14 residues. Study results and limitations: Some of the lowest clonal expansion was seen in partial responders at 0.1-3.0 mg/kg.

A note on this clone: Its antigen is unidentified.

This chain uses TRBV18 with TRBJ2-1; 8 bases align to TRBD1. The material sequenced was CD4+ or CD8+ T cells sorted from blood, taken in a trial of the OX40 agonist ivuxolimab. This clonotype was sampled from an adult with an advanced solid tumor such as melanoma, head and neck, liver or kidney cancer. The DNA for the CDR3 is TGTGCCAGCTCACCTCAGGGGGCGGATAATGAGCAGTTCTTC. Its translation: CASSPQGADNEQFF.